The source of this TCR beta chain is a study of blood T cells in healthy people across ages. Study-wide results and caveats: Relative to aged donors, long-lived donors carried more naive CD4+ cells and displayed higher diversity. Older age coincided with a roughly linear decline in TCR beta diversity per million T cells.

Unmatched junction bases numbered 8, after V lost 4 bases and J lost 7 bases. The CDR3 is 14 amino acids. Germline V lookup: CDR1 DFQATT, CDR2 SNEGSKA (reference sequence). Comments on this clonotype: Its specificity is unknown.

Using a J-beta primer mix together with a sample-barcoded 5' primer, a second PCR was run for roughly 7 to 12 cycles. Via MiXCR, TCRdb re-called the 5' RACE reads, giving one row per CDR3 protein. This sample yields about 1.7 million distinct CDR3 sequences, of which approximately 28% are seen a single time; 7.7% belongs to the top ten. The receptor's source is a woman aged 25-40 years in good health. The source material was blood. The chain joins TRBV20-1 to TRBJ1-5; 9 nucleotides match TRBD1. CDR3 nucleotide sequence: TGCAGTGCTACCTCGGACAGGGGCGAGCAGCCCCAGCATTTT. It codes for CSATSDRGEQPQHF.